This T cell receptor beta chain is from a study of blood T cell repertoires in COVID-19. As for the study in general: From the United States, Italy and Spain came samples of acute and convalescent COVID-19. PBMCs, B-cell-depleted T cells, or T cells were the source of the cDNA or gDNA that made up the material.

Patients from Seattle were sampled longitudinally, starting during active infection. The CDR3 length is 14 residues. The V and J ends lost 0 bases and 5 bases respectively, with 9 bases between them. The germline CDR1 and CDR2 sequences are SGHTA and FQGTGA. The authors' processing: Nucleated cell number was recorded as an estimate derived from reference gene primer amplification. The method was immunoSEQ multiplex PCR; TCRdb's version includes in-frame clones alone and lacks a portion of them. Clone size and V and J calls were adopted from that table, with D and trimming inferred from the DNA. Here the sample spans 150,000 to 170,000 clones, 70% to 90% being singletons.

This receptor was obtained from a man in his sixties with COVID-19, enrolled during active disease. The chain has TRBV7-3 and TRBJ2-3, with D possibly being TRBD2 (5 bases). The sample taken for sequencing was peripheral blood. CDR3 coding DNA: TGTGCCAGCAGCTTAACGGGAGCTATAGATACGCAGTATTTT. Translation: CASSLTGAIDTQYF. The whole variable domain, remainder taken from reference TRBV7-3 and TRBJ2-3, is GAGVSQTPSNKVTEKGKYVELRCDPISGHTALYWYRQSLGQGPEFLIYFQGTGAADDSGLPNDRFFAVRPEGSVSTLKIQRTERGDSAVYLCASSLTGAIDTQYFGPGTRLTVL.